The TCR beta chain under discussion was sequenced for a study of OX40 agonist ivuxolimab in advanced cancers. Across the whole study: Patients in the trial were receiving intravenous ivuxolimab every 2 weeks, at doses of 0.01 to 10 mg/kg.

TCRdb's copy holds only in-frame clones and misses some; the assay was immunoSEQ multiplex PCR. The top ten clones hold 4% to 4.5% of a sample with just under 45,000 clones, 80% of them seen once. CDR3 size: 15 residues. Trimming shortened V by 3 bases and J by 2 bases, and 11 bases separated the two germline ends. In germline, CDR1 is LNHDA, CDR2 SQIVND (reference sequence). This clone has only a few counts. The chain carries TRBV19 and TRBJ1-5; D gene unclear. This clonotype was obtained from an adult with an advanced solid tumor such as melanoma, head and neck, liver or kidney cancer. The sample consisted of CD4+ or CD8+ T cells sorted from blood, taken in a trial of the OX40 agonist ivuxolimab. CDR3 region: CASSIAASGNQPQHF. CDR3 sequence (DNA): TGTGCCAGTAGTATTGCAGCTAGTGGCAATCAGCCCCAGCATTTT.